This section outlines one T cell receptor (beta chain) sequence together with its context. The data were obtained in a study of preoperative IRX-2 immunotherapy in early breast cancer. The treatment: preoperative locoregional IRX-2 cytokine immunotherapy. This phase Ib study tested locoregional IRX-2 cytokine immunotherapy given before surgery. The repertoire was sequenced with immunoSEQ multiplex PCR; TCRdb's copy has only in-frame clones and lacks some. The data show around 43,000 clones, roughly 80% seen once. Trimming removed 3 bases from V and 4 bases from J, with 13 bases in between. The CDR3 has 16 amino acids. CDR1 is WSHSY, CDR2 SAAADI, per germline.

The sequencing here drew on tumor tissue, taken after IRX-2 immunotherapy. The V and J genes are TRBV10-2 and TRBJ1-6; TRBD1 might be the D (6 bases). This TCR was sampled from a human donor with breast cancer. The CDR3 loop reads CASSESGASYNSPLHF. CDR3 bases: TGCGCCAGCAGTGAATCGGGGGCGAGTTATAATTCACCCCTCCACTTT.